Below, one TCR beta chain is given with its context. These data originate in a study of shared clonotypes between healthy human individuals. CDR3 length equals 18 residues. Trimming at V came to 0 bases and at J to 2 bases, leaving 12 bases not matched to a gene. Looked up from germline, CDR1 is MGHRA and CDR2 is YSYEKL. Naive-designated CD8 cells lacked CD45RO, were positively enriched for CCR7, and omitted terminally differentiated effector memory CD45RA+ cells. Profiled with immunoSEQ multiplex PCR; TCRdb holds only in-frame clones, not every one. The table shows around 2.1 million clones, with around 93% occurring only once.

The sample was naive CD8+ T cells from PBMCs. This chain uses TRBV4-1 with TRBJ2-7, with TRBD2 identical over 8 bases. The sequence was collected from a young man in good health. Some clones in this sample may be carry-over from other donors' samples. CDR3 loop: CASSQDHRLAGYTYEQYF. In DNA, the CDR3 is TGCGCCAGCAGCCAAGATCACCGCCTAGCGGGTTATACCTACGAGCAGTACTTC.